This T cell receptor beta chain was sequenced during a study of neurological immune-mediated disorders. In regard to this clonotype: The junction does not match germline at one end; this may be a read error.

The CDR3 runs to 12 residues. Germline assignment: CDR1 SEHNR and CDR2 FQNEAQ (reference sequence). TCRdb fed the 5' RACE reads into MiXCR, producing one record per CDR3 protein. The sample consists of 90,000 to 150,000 distinct CDR3 sequences, roughly 3.2% of them appearing once. The sequence came from a woman aged 30 to 39 with multiple sclerosis. Sequences were obtained from PBMCs. The rearrangement links TRBV7-9 to TRBJ1-1; no firm D call. CDR3 amino acids: CDSSMTLTEAFF. The CDR3 bases are TGTGACAGCAGCATGACACTCACTGAAGCTTTCTTT. Full variable domain (remainder filled in from reference TRBV7-9 and TRBJ1-1): DTGVSQNPRHKITKRGQNVTFRCDPISEHNRLYWYRQTLGQGPEFLTYFQNEAQLEKSRLLSDRFSAERPKGSFSTLEIQRTEQGDSAMYLCDSSMTLTEAFFGQGTRLTVV.